The present TCR beta chain was sequenced within a study of T cells in Graves' hyperthyroidism and ophthalmopathy. This CDR3 is 11 amino acids long. Germline CDR1 is SQVTM and CDR2 is ANQGSEA. Trimming left V 8 bases short and J 8 bases short, with 15 bases between. In regard to this clonotype: Its matching antigen is unknown.

Amplification of TCR beta CDR3 regions was performed using RNA transcripts as template. The HTBI set primed first-round TCR CDR3 RT-PCR. In TCRdb, the multiplex PCR reads were re-called with MiXCR into one record per CDR3 protein. The sample shows 530,000 or so distinct CDR3 sequences, approximately 44% of them seen only once. Study findings and constraints: Ophthalmopathy onset followed model prediction by a median approximately 5.9 months.

When ophthalmopathy did not progress within 18 months, Graves' hyperthyroidism was considered stable. Among the patients, aged 18 to 65, hyperthyroidism was newly diagnosed and had lasted under 2 months. Reasons for excluding patients were uncontrolled infection, other autoimmune disease, pregnancy or lactation. J is TRBJ1-1 and V is TRBV29-1, with D possibly TRBD1 on 5 matching bases. This TCR was recovered from a woman aged 18-29 years with Graves' hyperthyroidism. The sample consisted of peripheral blood or thyroid tissue (not recorded which). The CDR3, as DNA: TGCAGCTTCCGGGGCGAGGGCGAAGCTTTCTTT. Encoded protein: CSFRGEGEAFF.